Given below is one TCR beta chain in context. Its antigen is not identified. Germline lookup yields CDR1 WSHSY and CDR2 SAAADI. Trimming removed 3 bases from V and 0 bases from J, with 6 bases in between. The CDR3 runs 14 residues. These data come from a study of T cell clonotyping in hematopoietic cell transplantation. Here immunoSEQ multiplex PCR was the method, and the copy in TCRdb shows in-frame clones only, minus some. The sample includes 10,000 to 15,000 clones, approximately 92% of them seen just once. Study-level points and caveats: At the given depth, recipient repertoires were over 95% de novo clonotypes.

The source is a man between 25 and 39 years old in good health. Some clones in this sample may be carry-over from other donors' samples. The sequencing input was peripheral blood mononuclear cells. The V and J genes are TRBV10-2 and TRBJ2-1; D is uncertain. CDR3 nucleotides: TGCGCCAGCAGTGATTGGGGCTCCTACAATGAGCAGTTCTTC. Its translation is CASSDWGSYNEQFF.